The rows below give T cell receptor beta chains drawn from one sample of a study of blood T cell repertoires in COVID-19. Assay: immunoSEQ multiplex PCR; the TCRdb copy retains only in-frame clones and omits some. The data show about 180,000 clones, around 80% seen once. Source material: peripheral blood. The source of these receptors is a woman in her thirties or forties with COVID-19, enrolled during active disease. The CDR3 runs from the conserved cysteine through the conserved F or W. A D gene is named only where the DNA matches it firmly. The size field is filled for only some rows; it gives once, few, many or a size class.

J | D | size | V | DNA | CDR3
TRBJ2-3 | TRBD2 | . | TRBV5-1 | TGCGCCAGCAGCTCCAAGGCTCCGGGACTAGCGGGGGGATTCACAGATACGCAGTATTTT | CASSSKAPGLAGGFTDTQYF
TRBJ2-1 | TRBD2 | . | TRBV5-1 | TGCGCCAGCAGCTGGGGCGGGAGCTCCTACAATGAGCAGTTCTTC | CASSWGGSSYNEQFF
TRBJ2-1 | TRBD2 | few | TRBV9 | TGTGCCAGCAGCGGAGGACTAGCGGGAGTGGATGAGCAGTTCTTC | CASSGGLAGVDEQFF
TRBJ1-1 | . | . | TRBV18 | TGTGCCAGCTCACCAGACCAGGTTATGAACACTGAAGCTTTCTTT | CASSPDQVMNTEAFF
TRBJ2-1 | . | . | TRBV3-1/TRBV3-2 | TGTGCCAGCAGCCTGGGAGGGGGGGAGCAGTTCTTC | CASSLGGGEQFF
TRBJ2-7 | TRBD1 | . | TRBV5-5 | TGTGCCAGCAGTTCACACCAGGGGGCCTACGAGCAGTACTTC | CASSSHQGAYEQYF
TRBJ2-4 | TRBD2 | many | TRBV3-1/TRBV3-2 | TGTGCCAGCAGCCGGACTAGCGGGGAGAACATTCAGTACTTC | CASSRTSGENIQYF
TRBJ1-2 | . | . | TRBV7-8 | TGTGCCAGCAGCCCAAGCCGAGGAGGCTACACCTTC | CASSPSRGGYTF
TRBJ1-1 | TRBD1 | . | TRBV11-3 | TGTGCCAGCAGCCCGGGACAGCGTCCCTCAGGGAGGAGGGACACTGAAGCTTTCTTT | CASSPGQRPSGRRDTEAFF
TRBJ2-7 | . | . | TRBV5-1 | TGCGCCAGCGTCGGGAGCTCCTACGAGCAGTACTTC | CASVGSSYEQYF
TRBJ2-1 | TRBD2 | . | TRBV2 | TGTGCCAGCAGTGAAGGGGGACTAGCGCCCAATGAGCAGTTCTTC | CASSEGGLAPNEQFF
TRBJ1-1 | . | few | TRBV28 | TGTGCCAGCAGTACAAGGCAAAGGGGGAACACTGAAGCTTTCTTT | CASSTRQRGNTEAFF
TRBJ2-3 | TRBD1 | . | TRBV6-5 | TGTGCCAGCACCTTGGGACAGGCCACAGATACGCAGTATTTT | CASTLGQATDTQYF
TRBJ2-7 | . | . | TRBV6-1 | TGTGCCAGCAGTGAAGCTGGGGGGATCTACGAGCAGTACTTC | CASSEAGGIYEQYF
TRBJ2-1 | TRBD2 | . | TRBV19 | TGTGCCAGTAGTATAGGTAGCGGGAGATTCGATGAGCAGTTCTTC | CASSIGSGRFDEQFF
TRBJ2-7 | TRBD2 | . | TRBV7-2 | TGTGCCAGCAGCTTAGTAACTAGCGTGTACGAGCAGTACTTC | CASSLVTSVYEQYF
TRBJ1-3 | . | . | TRBV19 | TGTGCCAGTGCCATAGGGAGCTCTGGAAACACCATATATTTT | CASAIGSSGNTIYF
TRBJ2-1 | TRBD2 | . | TRBV11-3 | TGTGCCAGCAGCTTCGGGACTAGCGGGAGTGTCTATGAGCAGTTCTTC | CASSFGTSGSVYEQFF
TRBJ1-1 | . | . | TRBV5-4 | TGTGCCAGCAGCTTGGGGGCTGGACAACTCTCCGACGCTTTCTTT | CASSLGAGQLSDAFF
TRBJ2-7 | TRBD2 | . | TRBV11-2 | TGTGCCAGCAGCTTAAACGGAGTGACTAGCAGGTTCTACGAGCAGTACTTC | CASSLNGVTSRFYEQYF
TRBJ2-7 | . | . | TRBV10-3 | TGTGCCATCAGTTCCCAGGGCTACGAGCAGTACTTC | CAISSQGYEQYF
TRBJ2-7 | . | . | TRBV5-5 | TGTGCCAGCAGCTTACTAGCCTATACCTACGAGCAGTACTTC | CASSLLAYTYEQYF
TRBJ2-5 | TRBD2 | . | TRBV19 | TGTGCCAGTAGCCCTGAACTAGCGGATTTGGAGACCCAGTACTTC | CASSPELADLETQYF
TRBJ2-2 | . | few | TRBV5-6 | TGTGCCAGCAGCCCATCTTTTCTAGGTCCGGCCGGGGAGCTGTTTTTT | CASSPSFLGPAGELFF
TRBJ2-7 | TRBD2 | . | TRBV5-1 | TGCGCCAGCAAAGGCGGGACTAGCGGTTACGAGCAGTACTTC | CASKGGTSGYEQYF
TRBJ2-7 | . | . | TRBV21-1 | TGTGCCAGCAGCAAAGCCTCCAGGGCTCACGAGCAGTACTTC | CASSKASRAHEQYF
TRBJ2-1 | . | . | TRBV28 | TGTGCCAGCAGTTTGGCGGCCCAAAGGCTCTTC | CASSLAAQRLF
TRBJ1-3 | TRBD1 | . | TRBV6-6 | TGTGCCACAAACCCAACAGGGGGAACTGGAAACACCATATATTTT | CATNPTGGTGNTIYF
TRBJ2-1 | TRBD1 | . | TRBV10-2 | TGCGCCAGCAGTGAGTCTGGTGTTGGGACAGGGCGGAATGAGCAGTTCTTC | CASSESGVGTGRNEQFF
TRBJ1-3 | . | . | TRBV27 | TGTGCCAGCAGTTTAGTCAGGGGCTCTGGAAACACCATATATTTT | CASSLVRGSGNTIYF
TRBJ1-1 | TRBD1 | . | TRBV7-9 | TGTGCCAGCAGCCAAAGACAGGGGAGCACTGAAGCTTTCTTT | CASSQRQGSTEAFF
TRBJ2-5 | TRBD2 | . | TRBV25-1 | TGTGCCACCCCCCGTGGGGGGGTGACAACCCCACAAGAGACCCAGTACTTC | CATPRGGVTTPQETQYF
TRBJ1-1 | . | . | TRBV5-1 | TGCGCCAGCAGCTTGGGAGGTACGGCCAACACTGAAGCTTTCTTT | CASSLGGTANTEAFF
TRBJ1-3 | . | . | TRBV19 | TGTGCCAGTAGCGACAGGATGATCGGAAACACCATATATTTT | CASSDRMIGNTIYF
TRBJ1-1 | . | . | TRBV6-1 | TGTGCCAGCAGTGAAGGGCCTCTTTTAAACACTGAAGCTTTCTTT | CASSEGPLLNTEAFF
TRBJ1-5 | . | . | TRBV5-1 | TGCGCCAGCAGCTTAGGACAGTCAAGCAATCAGCCCCAGCATTTT | CASSLGQSSNQPQHF
TRBJ2-7 | TRBD2 | . | TRBV10-3 | TGTGCCATCAGTGCCGGGACTAGCGGATACGAGCAGTACTTC | CAISAGTSGYEQYF
TRBJ2-1 | TRBD2 | . | TRBV6-4 | TGTGCCAGCAGTGACCGGGTAGCGGGGGTTCACAATGAGCAGTTCTTC | CASSDRVAGVHNEQFF
TRBJ1-2 | TRBD1 | . | TRBV5-1 | TGCGCCAGCAGCTTCTCAGGGGGTGGCTACACCTTC | CASSFSGGGYTF
TRBJ2-2 | . | . | TRBV3-1/TRBV3-2 | TGTGCCAGCAGCCACATACAGGAAGCTGGGACCGGGGAGCTGTTTTTT | CASSHIQEAGTGELFF
TRBJ2-1 | TRBD1 | . | TRBV6-5 | TGTGCCAGCCAAACCGGGACAGGGAACGACAATGAGCAGTTCTTC | CASQTGTGNDNEQFF
TRBJ1-4 | . | . | TRBV28 | TGTGCCAGCAGTATCGGACAGCTGAAACTGTTTTTT | CASSIGQLKLFF
TRBJ1-4 | TRBD1 | once | TRBV24-1 | TGTGCCACCAGTGACCTGACAGGGGTAGGTGAAAAACTGTTTTTT | CATSDLTGVGEKLFF
TRBJ1-2 | . | . | TRBV6-6 | TGTGCCAGCAGTTACGGACGCGGGCAAGTAAGACATGGCTACACCTTC | CASSYGRGQVRHGYTF
TRBJ2-7 | . | . | TRBV19 | TGTGCCAGTACCGACACCTACGAGCAGTACTTC | CASTDTYEQYF
TRBJ1-1 | . | few | TRBV6-5 | TGTGCCAGCAGCCCCTACCCTGACAGTGTCACTGAAGCTTTCTTT | CASSPYPDSVTEAFF
TRBJ1-2 | TRBD1 | . | TRBV27 | TGTGCCAGCAGTTGGGGCAGGGGGCAAGGCTACACCTTC | CASSWGRGQGYTF
TRBJ2-3 | TRBD1 | . | TRBV11-3 | TGTGCCAGCAGCGCAACAGGGGGATTCACAGATACGCAGTATTTT | CASSATGGFTDTQYF
TRBJ1-2 | TRBD1 | . | TRBV5-1 | TGCGCCAGCCACCCGACAGGGCGGGATGGCTACACCTTC | CASHPTGRDGYTF
TRBJ1-1 | TRBD1 | few | TRBV7-3 | TGTGCCAGCAGCGGGGGACAGCCGGTCACTGAAGCTTTCTTT | CASSGGQPVTEAFF